The clone carrying this TCR beta chain has a handful of counts. The antigen remains unidentified. These data originate in a study of beta chain features in type 1 diabetes. Study information: Healthy donors and patients showed comparable age, gender and cell yields. The study's findings and limits: Resolution of whether HLA type affects TCRB rearrangement was not achieved here.

Trimming shortened V by 6 bases and J by 3 bases, and 12 bases separated the two germline ends. CDR1 and CDR2 from the germline V gene are SGHVS and FQNEAQ. CDR3 length equals 13 residues. Isolated RNA was reverse transcribed in full, so expressed TCRB transcripts were sequenced. Clones were read by immunoSEQ multiplex PCR, and TCRdb kept only the in-frame ones, dropping some. This sample yields hundreds of thousands of clones, of which 15% to 18% are seen a single time; approximately 0.087% belongs to the top ten. Sequenced input: naive CD4+ T cells from blood. This TCR came from a man aged 18 to 30 in good health. The rearrangement joins TRBV7-8 to TRBJ2-7; D unresolved. CDR3 DNA sequence: TGTGCCAGCAGTACCGGGCGAGTCTACGAGCAGTACTTC. Translation: CASSTGRVYEQYF.